This T cell receptor beta chain was identified in a study of T-cell reconstitution after alpha-beta-depleted transplantation in children. Germline lookup yields CDR1 KGHSH and CDR2 LQKENI. The CDR3 is made up of 15 amino acids. V lost 2 bases, J lost 0 bases, and 9 bases lay in between. It was with unique molecular identifiers that the TCRbeta library was prepared. TCRdb re-called the PCR reads through MiXCR, storing one row per CDR3 protein. The sample lists 900,000 or so distinct CDR3 sequences, around 15% seen once, with about 5% in the top ten. This receptor was identified in a male patient between 5 and 17 years old who had a stem cell transplant for acute lymphoblastic leukemia, so the T cells may come from the graft donor. The sequencing used PBMCs, mostly from graft donor cells, collected 360 days after TCRalphabeta/CD19-depleted stem cell transplant. The rearrangement joins TRBV18 to TRBJ2-3; no clear D. CDR3 sequence reads: CASSPGMISTDTQYF. As DNA, the CDR3 is TGTGCCAGCTCACCAGGGATGATTAGCACAGATACGCAGTATTTT.